This note documents a single T cell receptor (beta chain) sequence. The data stem from a study of T cell changes during pregnancy in multiple sclerosis. The CDR3 spans 17 residues. CDR1 SGDLS and CDR2 YYNGEE come from the germline V gene. The V gene lost 3 bases and the J gene lost 7 bases, with 23 bases spanning the gap. This table comes from immunoSEQ multiplex PCR, and its TCRdb copy is limited to in-frame clones, with some not included. This table holds approximately 70,000 clones, about nine tenths found once. The sequences come from peripheral blood, collected in the first trimester of pregnancy. The receptor comes from a female donor with multiple sclerosis, enrolled in a pregnancy study. The rearrangement uses TRBV9 and TRBJ2-1; TRBD2 might be the D (6 bases). The CDR3 coding sequence is TGTGCCAGCAGCGCCCCCCCGGGACTGTCAAAAGGGAATGAGCAGTTCTTC. This codes for CASSAPPGLSKGNEQFF.